This T cell receptor beta chain was documented in a study of T cell responses to AZD1222 COVID-19 vaccine. Study results and limitations: Donors in the cohort were predominantly white British and more often female, and clonal diversity was possibly underestimated.

Remarks on this clone: Its antigen is not known.

TCRdb's copy holds only in-frame clones and misses some; the assay was immunoSEQ multiplex PCR. This table holds about 110,000 clones, more than 75% found once. The specimen was peripheral blood, collected on day 0 of AZD1222 vaccination. This receptor was identified in an adult in good health.

CDR3 sequence (DNA): TGTGCCAGCAGTGATGCCGCGACAGGTCTGAATGAAAAACTGTTTTTT. Translation gives CASSDAATGLNEKLFF. J is TRBJ1-4 and V is TRBV6-1, with D possibly being TRBD1 (6 bases). Deletions cut 3 bases from V and 5 bases from J, with 16 bases between. This CDR3 spans 16 amino acids. Germline CDR1 and CDR2: MNHNS and SASEGT.